Reported below is one T cell receptor (beta chain). Its antigen is currently not known. A much larger clonotype is one base distant, so this may be a read error. Reading the germline V gene (reference sequence) gives CDR1 GTSNPN and CDR2 SVGIG. The CDR3 numbers 13 residues from cysteine through phenylalanine. CDR3 DNA is the only sequence kept; it has 39 bases, read in frame from the first base. Sequencing relied on an Illumina MiSeq. TCRdb ran its own pipeline on the public reads, namely fastp trimming at Q25 and MiXCR clone calling, and kept in-frame beta chains. Identical CDR3 protein sequences are pooled into one entry, listed with their most common genes and DNA. The sample table holds just over 4,000 distinct CDR3 sequences, of which about 10% were seen once. Of the sample, more than 10% falls within the top ten clones. The entry originates in a study.

Material: CD4+ T cells from synovial fluid. This TCR was recovered from a human donor with rheumatoid arthritis. The receptor chain draws on TRBV30 and TRBJ2-1; TRBD1 might be the D gene, on 5 matching bases. The end of the DNA is better explained by TRBJ2-7, so the J call may be wrong. For the CDR3, the sequence is CASSPDSHNEQYF. The DNA sequence is as follows: TGTGCCTCCAGTCCTGACAGTCACAATGAGCAGTACTTC.